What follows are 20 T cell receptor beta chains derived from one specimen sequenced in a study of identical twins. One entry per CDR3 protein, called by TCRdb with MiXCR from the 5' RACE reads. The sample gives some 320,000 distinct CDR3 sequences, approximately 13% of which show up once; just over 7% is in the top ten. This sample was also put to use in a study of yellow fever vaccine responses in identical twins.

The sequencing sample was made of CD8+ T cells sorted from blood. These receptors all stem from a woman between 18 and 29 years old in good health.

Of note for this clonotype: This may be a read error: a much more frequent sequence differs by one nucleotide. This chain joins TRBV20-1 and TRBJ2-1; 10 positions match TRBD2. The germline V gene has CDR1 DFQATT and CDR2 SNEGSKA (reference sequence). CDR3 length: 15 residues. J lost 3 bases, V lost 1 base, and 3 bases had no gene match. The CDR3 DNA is TGCAGTGCTAGAGCGCTAGCGGGAGACTACAATGAGCAGTTCTTC. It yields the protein CSARALAGDYNEQFF.

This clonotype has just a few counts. In nucleotides, the CDR3 is TGTGCCAGCGGACGCGTCAGTGGGGATACGCAGTATTTT. Translated, it gives CASGRVSGDTQYF. The rearrangement joins TRBV28 to TRBJ2-3; the D is unclear. The CDR3 is 13 amino acids. CDR1 is MDHEN and CDR2 is SYDVKM in the germline V gene. V lost 8 bases and J lost 6, with 15 bases in between.

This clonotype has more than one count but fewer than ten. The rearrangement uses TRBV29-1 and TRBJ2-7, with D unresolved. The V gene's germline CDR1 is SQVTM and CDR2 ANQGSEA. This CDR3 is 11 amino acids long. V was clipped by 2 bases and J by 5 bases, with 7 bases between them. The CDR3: CSVEKADEQYF. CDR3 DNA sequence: TGCAGCGTTGAAAAGGCAGACGAGCAGTACTTC.

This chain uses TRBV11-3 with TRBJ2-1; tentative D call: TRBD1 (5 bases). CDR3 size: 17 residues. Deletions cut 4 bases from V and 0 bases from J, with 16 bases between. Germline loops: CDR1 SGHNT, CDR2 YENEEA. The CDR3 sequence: CASSSYDQGFSYNEQFF. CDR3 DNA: TGTGCCAGCAGCTCCTACGACCAGGGCTTCTCCTACAATGAGCAGTTCTTC. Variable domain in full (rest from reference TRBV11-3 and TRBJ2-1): EAGVVQSPRYKIIEKKQPVAFWCNPISGHNTLYWYLQNLGQGPELLIRYENEEAVDDSQLPKDRFSAERLKGVDSTLKIQPAELGDSAVYLCASSSYDQGFSYNEQFFGPGTRLTVL.

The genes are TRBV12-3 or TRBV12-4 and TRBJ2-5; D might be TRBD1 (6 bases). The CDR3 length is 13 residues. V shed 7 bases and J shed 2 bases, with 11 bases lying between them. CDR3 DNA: TGTGCCAGCACTCGACAGGTACAAGAGACCCAGTACTTC. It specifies CASTRQVQETQYF.

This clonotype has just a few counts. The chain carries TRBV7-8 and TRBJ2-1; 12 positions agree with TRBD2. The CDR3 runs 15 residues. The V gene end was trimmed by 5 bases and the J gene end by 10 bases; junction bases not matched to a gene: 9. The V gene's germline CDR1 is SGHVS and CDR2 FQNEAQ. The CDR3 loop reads CASSRLAGDQREQFF. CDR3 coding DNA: TGTGCCAGCAGCAGACTAGCGGGAGATCAACGGGAGCAGTTCTTC. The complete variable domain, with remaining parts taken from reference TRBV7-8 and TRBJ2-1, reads GAGVSQSPRYKVAKRGQDVALRCDPISGHVSLFWYQQALGQGPEFLTYFQNEAQLDKSGLPSDRFFAERPEGSVSTLKIQRTQQEDSAVYLCASSRLAGDQREQFFGPGTRLTVL.

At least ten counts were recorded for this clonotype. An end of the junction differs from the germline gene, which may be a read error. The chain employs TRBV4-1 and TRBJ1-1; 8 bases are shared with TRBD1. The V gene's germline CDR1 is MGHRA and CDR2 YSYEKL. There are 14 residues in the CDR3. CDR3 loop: CASSQGQGGTEAFF. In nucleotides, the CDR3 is TGTGCCAGCAGTCAAGGACAGGGTGGCACTGAAGCTTTCTTT.

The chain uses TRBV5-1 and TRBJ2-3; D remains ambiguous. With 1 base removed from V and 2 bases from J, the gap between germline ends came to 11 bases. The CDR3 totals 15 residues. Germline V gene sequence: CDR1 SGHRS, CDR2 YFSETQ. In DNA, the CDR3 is TGCGCCAGCAGCTTGTACAGAAGCTTCACAGATACGCAGTATTTT. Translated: CASSLYRSFTDTQYF.

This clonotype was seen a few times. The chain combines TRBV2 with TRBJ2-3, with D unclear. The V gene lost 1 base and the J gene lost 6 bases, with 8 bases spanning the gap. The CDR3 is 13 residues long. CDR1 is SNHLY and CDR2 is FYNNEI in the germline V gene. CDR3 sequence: CASSEGYGDTQYF. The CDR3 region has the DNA TGTGCCAGCAGTGAAGGCTACGGGGATACGCAGTATTTT.

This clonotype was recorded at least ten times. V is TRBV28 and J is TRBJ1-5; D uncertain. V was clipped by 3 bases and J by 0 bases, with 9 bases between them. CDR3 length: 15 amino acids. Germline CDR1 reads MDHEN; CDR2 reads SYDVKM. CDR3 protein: CASSFPGHSNQPQHF. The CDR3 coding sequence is TGTGCCAGCAGTTTTCCGGGCCATAGCAATCAGCCCCAGCATTTT.

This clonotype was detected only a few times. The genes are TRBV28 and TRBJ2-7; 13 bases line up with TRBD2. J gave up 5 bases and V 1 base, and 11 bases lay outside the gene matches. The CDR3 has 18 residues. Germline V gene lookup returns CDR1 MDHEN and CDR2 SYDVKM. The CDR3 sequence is CASSLYQGTSGKDDEQYF. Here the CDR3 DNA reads TGTGCCAGCAGTTTATACCAGGGGACTAGCGGGAAGGATGACGAGCAGTACTTC.

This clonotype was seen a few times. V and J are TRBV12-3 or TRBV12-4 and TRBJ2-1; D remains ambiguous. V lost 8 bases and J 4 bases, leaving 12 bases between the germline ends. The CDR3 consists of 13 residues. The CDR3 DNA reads TGTGCCAGCCAGGCCCCCTGGTACAATGAGCAGTTCTTC. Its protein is CASQAPWYNEQFF.

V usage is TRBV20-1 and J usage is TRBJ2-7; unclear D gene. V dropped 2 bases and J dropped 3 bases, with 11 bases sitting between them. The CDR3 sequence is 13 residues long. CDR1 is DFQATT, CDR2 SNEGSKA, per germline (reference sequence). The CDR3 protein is CSARKLGFYEQYF. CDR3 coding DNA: TGCAGTGCTAGAAAACTGGGATTCTACGAGCAGTACTTC.

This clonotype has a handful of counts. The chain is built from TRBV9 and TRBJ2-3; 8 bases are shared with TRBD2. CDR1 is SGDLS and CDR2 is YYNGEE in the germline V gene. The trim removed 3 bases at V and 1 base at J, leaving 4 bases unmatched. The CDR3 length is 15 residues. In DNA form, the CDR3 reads TGTGCCAGCAGCGGGGCTAGCGGGCGCACAGATACGCAGTATTTT. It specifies CASSGASGRTDTQYF.

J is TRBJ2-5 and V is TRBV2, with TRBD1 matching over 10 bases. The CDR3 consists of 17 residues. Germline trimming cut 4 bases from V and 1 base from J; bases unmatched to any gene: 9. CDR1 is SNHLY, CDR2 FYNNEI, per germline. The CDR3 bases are TGTGCCAGCAGTGCCGGGACAGGGGACCCCTCCCAAGAGACCCAGTACTTC. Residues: CASSAGTGDPSQETQYF.

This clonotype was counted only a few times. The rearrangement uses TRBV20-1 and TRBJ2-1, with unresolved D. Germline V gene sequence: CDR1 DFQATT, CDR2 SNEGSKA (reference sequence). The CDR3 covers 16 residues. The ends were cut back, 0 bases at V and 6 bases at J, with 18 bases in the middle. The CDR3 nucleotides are TGCAGTGCTAGAGATATGGCGGCCGTCGGGCGCAATGAGCAGTTCTTC. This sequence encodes CSARDMAAVGRNEQFF.

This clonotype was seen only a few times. CDR3 in amino acids: CASSLKSRGARTEAFF. CDR3 bases: TGTGCCAGCAGCTTAAAAAGTCGGGGGGCGAGGACTGAAGCTTTCTTT. The V gene is TRBV7-8, the J gene TRBJ1-1; possibly TRBD1 for D (6 bases). There are 16 residues in the CDR3. Germline V lookup: CDR1 SGHVS, CDR2 FQNEAQ. The germline V and J ends were trimmed by 2 bases and 5 bases, with 18 bases remaining between them.

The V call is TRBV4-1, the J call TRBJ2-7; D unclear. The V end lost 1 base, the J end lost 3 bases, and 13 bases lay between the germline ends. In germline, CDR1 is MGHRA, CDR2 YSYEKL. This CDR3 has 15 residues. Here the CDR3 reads CASSQAVSAGYEQYF. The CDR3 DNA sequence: TGCGCCAGCAGCCAAGCGGTCAGCGCCGGCTACGAGCAGTACTTC.

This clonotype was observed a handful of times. The DNA for the CDR3 is TGTGCCAGCAGCTGGGGAGAAACAGAGACCCAGTACTTC. Its translation: CASSWGETETQYF. The chain uses TRBV28 and TRBJ2-5, with D possibly matching TRBD2 (5 bases). Germline V CDR1 and CDR2: MDHEN, SYDVKM. This CDR3 comprises 13 residues. V was trimmed by 6 bases and J by 4 bases, leaving 12 bases between them.

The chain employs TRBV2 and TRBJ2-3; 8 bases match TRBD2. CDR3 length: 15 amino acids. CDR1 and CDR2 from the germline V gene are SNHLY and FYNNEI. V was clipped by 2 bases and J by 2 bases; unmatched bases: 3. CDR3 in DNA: TGTGCCAGCAGTGAAAGGCGGGGGGACACAGATACGCAGTATTTT. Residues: CASSERRGDTDTQYF.